The rows below give T cell receptor beta chains drawn from one sample of a study of shared clonotypes between healthy human individuals. Measured with immunoSEQ multiplex PCR; TCRdb has only the in-frame clones, and not every one. The sample holds 550,000 to 700,000 clones, less than 80% seen once. The sample comprised memory CD4+ T cells sorted from blood. The receptors were sampled from a woman in her twenties or thirties in good health. CDR3s include the opening cysteine and the closing phenylalanine or tryptophan. The D gene is left open where the match is weak. Clone sizes are given selectively: once, few, many, or a class where the clone is expanded.

>-|-|TRBJ2-7|TRBV5-1
CASSDPRGEQYF
TGCGCCAGCAGCGATCCAAGGGGCGAGCAGTACTTC
>-|-|TRBJ2-7|TRBV7-9
CASSLGFRADSYEQYF
TGTGCCAGCAGCTTAGGTTTCAGGGCCGACTCCTACGAGCAGTACTTC
>-|TRBD2|TRBJ2-2|TRBV7-2
CASSKRAGLAGVFGELFF
TGTGCCAGCAGCAAGAGGGCGGGACTAGCGGGAGTTTTCGGGGAGCTGTTTTTT
>-|-|TRBJ1-1|TRBV27
CASSSLRGNTEAFF
TGTGCCAGCAGTTCCCTTCGGGGGAACACTGAAGCTTTCTTT
>-|-|TRBJ1-2|TRBV10-2
CASSESRQLYGYTF
TGCGCCAGCAGTGAGTCGAGGCAGCTCTATGGCTACACCTTC
>-|-|TRBJ1-1|TRBV7-2
CATIEGRLNTEAFF
TGTGCCACCATTGAAGGACGGTTGAACACTGAAGCTTTCTTT
>once|TRBD2|TRBJ2-7|TRBV6-1
CASSRTAGAGEQYF
TGTGCCAGCAGTAGAACAGCGGGAGCTGGCGAGCAGTACTTC
>-|-|TRBJ1-2|TRBV2
CASRSLGYTF
TGTGCCAGCCGGTCCCTGGGCTACACCTTC
>many|-|TRBJ1-5|TRBV2
CASSEDAGSNQPQHF
TGTGCCAGCAGTGAAGATGCAGGAAGCAATCAGCCCCAGCATTTT
>-|-|TRBJ2-7|TRBV1
CTSSQSLLHPDEQYF
TGCACCAGCAGCCAATCACTCCTCCACCCGGACGAGCAGTACTTC
>few|TRBD2|TRBJ2-7|TRBV19
CASSIGTSGYEQYF
TGTGCCAGTAGTATCGGGACTAGCGGCTACGAGCAGTACTTC
>-|-|TRBJ1-5|TRBV15
CATSRKGDNQPQHF
TGTGCCACCAGTAGGAAAGGGGATAATCAGCCCCAGCATTTT
>-|-|TRBJ1-4|TRBV7-6
CASSLAGIGEKLFF
TGTGCCAGCAGCTTAGCAGGGATCGGTGAAAAACTGTTTTTT
>few|-|TRBJ1-1|TRBV11-1
CASSLARPENTEAFF
TGTGCCAGCAGCTTAGCGCGTCCGGAGAACACTGAAGCTTTCTTT
>-|TRBD2|TRBJ2-1|TRBV10-3
CAISDRTSGYNEQFF
TGTGCCATCAGTGATCGAACTAGCGGATACAATGAGCAGTTCTTC
>-|-|TRBJ2-7|TRBV7-9
CASRPGGPASYEQYF
TGTGCCAGTCGCCCCGGGGGCCCCGCGTCCTACGAGCAGTACTTC
>-|TRBD1|TRBJ2-1|TRBV11-3
CASSLDSGTGGYNEQFF
TGTGCCAGCAGCTTAGATTCCGGGACAGGGGGCTACAATGAGCAGTTCTTC
>-|-|TRBJ1-2|TRBV28
CASSPHDGGRFGYTF
TGTGCCAGCAGTCCGCACGACGGGGGGCGCTTTGGCTACACCTTC
>few|TRBD2|TRBJ2-7|TRBV4-1
CASSQELAGAYEQYF
TGCGCCAGCAGCCAAGAGCTAGCGGGAGCCTACGAGCAGTACTTC
>-|-|TRBJ1-1|TRBV19
CASSTLWSEAFF
TGTGCCAGTAGTACCCTCTGGTCTGAAGCTTTCTTT
>medium-sized|-|TRBJ1-3|TRBV18
CASSPQTDSSGNTIYF
TGTGCCAGCTCACCCCAGACGGATAGCTCTGGAAACACCATATATTTT
>-|-|TRBJ2-1|TRBV2
CASSPYTVVRSYNEQFF
TGTGCCAGCAGCCCCTATACCGTCGTTAGGTCCTACAATGAGCAGTTCTTC
>many|-|TRBJ1-1|TRBV7-2
CASSTQRDTEAFF
TGTGCCAGCAGCACCCAAAGGGACACTGAAGCTTTCTTT
>-|-|TRBJ2-2|TRBV27
CASSFKTVNTGELFF
TGTGCCAGCAGTTTCAAAACAGTCAACACCGGGGAGCTGTTTTTT
>-|-|TRBJ2-3|TRBV5-4
CASSLALSATDTQYF
TGTGCCAGCAGCTTGGCTCTGTCAGCCACAGATACGCAGTATTTT
>-|-|TRBJ1-1|TRBV28
CASSFDRASEAFF
TGTGCCAGCAGTTTCGACAGAGCAAGTGAAGCTTTCTTT
>-|-|TRBJ2-7|TRBV5-1
CASSFPGANSPYEQYF
TGCGCCAGCAGCTTCCCCGGCGCTAACAGCCCCTACGAGCAGTACTTC
>-|TRBD2|TRBJ2-3|TRBV4-1
CASSRPLAGSTDTQYF
TGCGCCAGCAGCCGACCACTAGCGGGAAGCACAGATACGCAGTATTTT
>-|-|TRBJ2-7|TRBV30
CAWSPHSEGGQYF
TGTGCCTGGAGTCCCCACTCCGAGGGAGGTCAGTACTTC
>few|TRBD1|TRBJ2-7|TRBV28
CASRKMTGRAYEQYF
TGTGCCAGCAGAAAAATGACAGGGAGAGCCTACGAGCAGTACTTC
>-|TRBD1|TRBJ2-3|TRBV19
CASSPWDRDTDTQYF
TGTGCCAGTAGTCCCTGGGACAGAGACACAGATACGCAGTATTTT
>-|-|TRBJ2-7|TRBV2
CASSVQGYEQYF
TGTGCCAGCAGTGTTCAGGGGTACGAGCAGTACTTC
>few|TRBD1|TRBJ1-2|TRBV28
CASSLLTGSGYTF
TGTGCCAGCAGTTTATTGACAGGGAGTGGCTACACCTTC
>-|TRBD1|TRBJ2-3|TRBV18
CASSPQGALTDTQYF
TGTGCCAGCTCACCGCAGGGGGCCCTCACAGATACGCAGTATTTT
>-|TRBD1|TRBJ2-2|TRBV5-1
CASSQGQVTAGELFF
TGCGCCAGCAGCCAGGGACAGGTCACGGCCGGGGAGCTGTTTTTT
>-|-|TRBJ2-3|TRBV29-1
CSVDLRQATDTQYF
TGCAGCGTTGATCTAAGGCAGGCAACAGATACGCAGTATTTT
>-|-|TRBJ1-3|TRBV4-1
CASSPSPGEANTIYF
TGCGCCAGCAGCCCGTCTCCAGGGGAGGCAAACACCATATATTTT
>few|-|TRBJ1-5|TRBV13
CASSLGGSNQPQHF
TGTGCCAGCAGCTTGGGGGGTAGCAATCAGCCCCAGCATTTT
>-|-|TRBJ2-5|TRBV27
CASSLGRGRYGSGEETQYF
TGTGCCAGCAGTTTAGGGCGGGGACGCTATGGTTCGGGAGAAGAGACCCAGTACTTC
>-|-|TRBJ1-2|TRBV19
CASSREGQDGYTF
TGTGCCAGTAGTCGAGAGGGGCAGGACGGCTACACCTTC
>many|-|TRBJ2-7|TRBV5-4
CASSLDRTTYEQYF
TGTGCCAGCAGCTTGGACAGGACAACCTACGAGCAGTACTTC
>few|TRBD2|TRBJ2-1|TRBV4-1
CASSSAGTTRQFF
TGCGCCAGCAGCTCAGCGGGAACCACTAGGCAGTTCTTC
>-|TRBD1|TRBJ2-3|TRBV25-1
CASSDPKNTQGADTQYF
TGTGCCAGCAGTGATCCAAAAAACACACAGGGGGCAGATACGCAGTATTTT
>-|-|TRBJ1-1|TRBV11-2
CASLGFEVWNTEAFF
TGTGCCAGCCTTGGGTTCGAGGTTTGGAACACTGAAGCTTTCTTT
>-|-|TRBJ2-7|TRBV29-1
CSAAAGTGAYEQYF
TGCAGCGCGGCCGCCGGGACTGGAGCCTACGAGCAGTACTTC
>-|TRBD1|TRBJ2-1|TRBV18
CASSPRQGRLQANEQFF
TGTGCCAGCTCACCTAGACAGGGTAGACTACAGGCCAATGAGCAGTTCTTC
>-|-|TRBJ2-3|TRBV7-2
CASSSSFSTDTQYF
TGTGCCAGCAGCTCCAGCTTTAGCACAGATACGCAGTATTTT
>-|-|TRBJ1-4|TRBV6-6
CASRHREFNEKLFF
TGTGCCAGCAGGCACAGGGAGTTTAATGAAAAACTGTTTTTT